This T cell receptor beta chain emerged from a study of T cell responses to AZD1222 COVID-19 vaccine. Points from the study as a whole: Repertoire sampling happened only post peak T cell response. Donors were mostly white British, more females; clonal diversity possibly underestimated.

CDR3 length equals 16 residues. Trimming took off 1 base at V and 5 bases at J, with 15 bases between the two ends. Germline values: CDR1 ENHRY, CDR2 SYGVKD. Here immunoSEQ multiplex PCR was the method, and the copy in TCRdb shows in-frame clones only, minus some. Of approximately 180,000 clones in the sample, roughly nine tenths were seen once. A note on this clone: Its antigen is unidentified.

The chain couples TRBV10-3 to TRBJ2-1; TRBD2 is a possible D gene (5 bases). This TCR came from an adult in good health. The input for sequencing was peripheral blood, taken on day 0 of AZD1222 vaccination. CDR3 protein: CAISELGSGVNNEQFF. The CDR3 bases are TGTGCCATCAGTGAGTTGGGGAGTGGGGTCAACAATGAGCAGTTCTTC.